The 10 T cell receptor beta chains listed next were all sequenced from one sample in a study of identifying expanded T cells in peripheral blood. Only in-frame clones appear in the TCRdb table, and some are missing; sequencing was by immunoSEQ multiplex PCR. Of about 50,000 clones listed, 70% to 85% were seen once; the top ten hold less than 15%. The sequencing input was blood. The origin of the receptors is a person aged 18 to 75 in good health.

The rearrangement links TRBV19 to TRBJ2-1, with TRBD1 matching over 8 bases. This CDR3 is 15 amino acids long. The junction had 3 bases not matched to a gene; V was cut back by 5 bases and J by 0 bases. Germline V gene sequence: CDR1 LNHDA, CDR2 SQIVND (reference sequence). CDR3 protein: CASSPDRGSYNEQFF. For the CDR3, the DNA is TGTGCCAGTAGTCCCGACAGGGGCTCCTACAATGAGCAGTTCTTC. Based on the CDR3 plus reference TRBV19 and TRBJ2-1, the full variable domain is DGGITQSPKYLFRKEGQNVTLSCEQNLNHDAMYWYRQDPGQGLRLIYYSQIVNDFQKGDIAEGYSVSREKKESFPLTVTSAQKNPTAFYLCASSPDRGSYNEQFFGPGTRLTVL.

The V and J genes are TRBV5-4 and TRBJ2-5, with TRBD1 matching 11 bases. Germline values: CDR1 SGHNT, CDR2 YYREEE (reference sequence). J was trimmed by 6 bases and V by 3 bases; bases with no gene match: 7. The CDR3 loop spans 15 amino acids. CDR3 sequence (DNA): TGTGCCAGCAGCTCAGGACAGGGGGCTTTTCAGACCCAGTACTTC. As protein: CASSSGQGAFQTQYF.

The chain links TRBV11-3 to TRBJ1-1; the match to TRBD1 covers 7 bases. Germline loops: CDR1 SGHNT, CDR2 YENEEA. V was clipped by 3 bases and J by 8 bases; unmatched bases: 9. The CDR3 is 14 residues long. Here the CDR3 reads CASSFDADRTEAFF. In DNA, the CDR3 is TGTGCCAGCAGCTTCGATGCGGACAGGACCGAAGCTTTCTTT. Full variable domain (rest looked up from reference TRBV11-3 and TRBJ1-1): EAGVVQSPRYKIIEKKQPVAFWCNPISGHNTLYWYLQNLGQGPELLIRYENEEAVDDSQLPKDRFSAERLKGVDSTLKIQPAELGDSAVYLCASSFDADRTEAFFGQGTRLTVV.

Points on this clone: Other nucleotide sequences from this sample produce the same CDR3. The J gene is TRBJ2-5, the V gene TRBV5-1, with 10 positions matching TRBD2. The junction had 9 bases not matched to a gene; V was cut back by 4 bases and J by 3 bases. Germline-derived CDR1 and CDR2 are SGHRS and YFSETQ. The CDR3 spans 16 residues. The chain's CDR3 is CASSRAGLAGEETQYF. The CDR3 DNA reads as TGCGCCAGCAGCCGAGCTGGCCTAGCGGGAGAAGAGACCCAGTACTTC.

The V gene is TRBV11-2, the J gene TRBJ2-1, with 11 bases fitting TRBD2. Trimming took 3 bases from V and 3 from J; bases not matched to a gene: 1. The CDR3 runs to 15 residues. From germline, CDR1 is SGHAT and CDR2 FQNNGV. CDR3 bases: TGTGCCAGCAGCTTGGGACTAGCGGACTACAATGAGCAGTTCTTC. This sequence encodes CASSLGLADYNEQFF.

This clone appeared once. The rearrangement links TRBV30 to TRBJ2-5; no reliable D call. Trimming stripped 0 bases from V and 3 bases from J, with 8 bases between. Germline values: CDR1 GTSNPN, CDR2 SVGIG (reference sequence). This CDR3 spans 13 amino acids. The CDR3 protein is CAWSVGRKETQYF. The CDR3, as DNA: TGTGCCTGGAGTGTAGGTAGAAAAGAGACCCAGTACTTC.

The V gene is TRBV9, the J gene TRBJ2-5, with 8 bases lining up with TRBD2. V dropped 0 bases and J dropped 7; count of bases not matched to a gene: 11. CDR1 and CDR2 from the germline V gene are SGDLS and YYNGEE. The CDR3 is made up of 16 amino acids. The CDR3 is CASSVASTSVDRTQYF. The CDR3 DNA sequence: TGTGCCAGCAGCGTAGCCTCGACTAGCGTCGACAGGACCCAGTACTTC.

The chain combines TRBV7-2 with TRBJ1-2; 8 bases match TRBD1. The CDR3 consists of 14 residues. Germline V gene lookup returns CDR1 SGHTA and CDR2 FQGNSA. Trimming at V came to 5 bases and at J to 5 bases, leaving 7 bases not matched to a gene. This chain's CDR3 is CASSQIQGGYGYTF. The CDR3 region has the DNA TGTGCCAGCAGCCAGATACAGGGGGGGTATGGCTACACCTTC.

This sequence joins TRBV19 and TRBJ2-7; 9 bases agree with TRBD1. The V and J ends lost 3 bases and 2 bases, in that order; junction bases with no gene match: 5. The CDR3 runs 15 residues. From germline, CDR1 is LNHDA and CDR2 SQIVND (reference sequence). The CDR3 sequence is CASSIGTGRTYEQYF. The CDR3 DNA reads TGTGCCAGTAGTATTGGGACAGGGAGGACCTACGAGCAGTACTTC.

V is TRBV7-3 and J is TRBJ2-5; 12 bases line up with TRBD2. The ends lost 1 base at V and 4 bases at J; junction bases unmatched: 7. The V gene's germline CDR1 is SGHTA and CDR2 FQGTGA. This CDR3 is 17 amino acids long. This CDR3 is CASSLIGPSGGAETQYF. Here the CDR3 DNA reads TGTGCCAGCAGCTTAATCGGCCCTAGCGGGGGGGCAGAGACCCAGTACTTC.